These 31 T cell receptor beta chains were sequenced from one sample in a study of cytomegalovirus exposure and HLA in healthy donors. With 60 Vbeta and 13 Jbeta primers, the PCR was carried out. TCRdb keeps only in-frame clones here, not all; method: immunoSEQ multiplex PCR. The repertoire consists of roughly 120,000 clones, with approximately 80% occurring once and the leading ten covering 9.5% to 15%. Source material: PBMCs. These receptors all come from a woman in her 40s in good health and CMV-seropositive.

About this clone itself: Additional DNA sequences in this sample encode the identical CDR3. This chain uses TRBV4-1 with TRBJ2-1, with D possibly matching TRBD2 (6 bases). CDR3 length: 17 residues. The germline V gene encodes CDR1 MGHRA and CDR2 YSYEKL. V shed 2 bases and J shed 4 bases, with 18 bases lying between them. The CDR3 nucleotides are TGCGCCAGCAGCCAACCCAGACTAGTGCGGTCATACAATGAGCAGTTCTTC. Translation: CASSQPRLVRSYNEQFF.

This clone is classed as medium-sized. This chain links TRBV28 with TRBJ2-7, with 8 bases aligning to TRBD2. Trimming removed 4 bases from V and 4 bases from J; junction bases left unmatched: 3. Germline V lookup: CDR1 MDHEN, CDR2 SYDVKM. The CDR3 has 13 residues. CDR3 coding DNA: TGTGCCAGCAGTTCTACTAGCGGTTACGAGCAGTACTTC. Translation gives CASSSTSGYEQYF.

The sample holds one count of this clone. The chain joins TRBV4-2 to TRBJ2-1; possible D gene TRBD2, 6 bases. The CDR3 sequence is 15 residues long. Trimming stripped 0 bases from V and 4 bases from J, with 10 bases between. Germline CDR1 and CDR2: LGHNA and YNFKEQ. The CDR3 sequence is CASSQEASVYNEQFF. In DNA, the CDR3 is TGTGCCAGCAGCCAAGAGGCTAGCGTGTACAATGAGCAGTTCTTC.

The V call is TRBV28, the J call TRBJ1-5; 7 bases fit TRBD1. With V trimmed by 6 bases and J by 2 bases, 4 bases remained unmatched. Germline V gene sequence: CDR1 MDHEN, CDR2 SYDVKM. The CDR3 length is 14 residues. The CDR3 DNA reads TGTGCCAGCAGGCAGGGGGGTGGCAATCAGCCCCAGCATTTT. Its protein product is CASRQGGGNQPQHF.

V and J are TRBV6-1 and TRBJ2-7, with 7 bases that match TRBD1. After removal of 3 bases from V and 5 bases from J, the junction contained 4 bases not matched to a gene. Germline values: CDR1 MNHNS, CDR2 SASEGT. This CDR3 is built from 13 residues. The CDR3 sequence is CASSDRGKDEQYF. The DNA of the CDR3 is TGTGCCAGCAGTGACAGGGGGAAAGACGAGCAGTACTTC.

This clone appeared a few times. V usage is TRBV10-3 and J usage is TRBJ1-1; weak D call: TRBD1 (6 bases). V was trimmed by 0 bases and J by 1 base, leaving 9 bases between them. Germline V gives CDR1 ENHRY, CDR2 SYGVKD. The CDR3 extends over 15 amino acids. The CDR3 DNA reads TGTGCCATCAGTGAGTCTGGACAGCCGAACACTGAAGCTTTCTTT. This encodes CAISESGQPNTEAFF.

The V and J genes are TRBV19 and TRBJ1-3; D possibly corresponds to TRBD1 (5 bases). The germline V gene encodes CDR1 LNHDA and CDR2 SQIVND (reference sequence). The length of the CDR3 is 15 residues. Trimming pared 5 bases from V and 2 bases from J, leaving 13 bases between. The CDR3 loop is CASSLDQGPGNTIYF. The CDR3 nucleotides are TGTGCCAGTAGTCTCGACCAGGGCCCTGGAAACACCATATATTTT.

The gene calls are TRBV6-5 and TRBJ2-5; tentatively, D is TRBD1 (5 bases). Germline CDR1 MNHEY, CDR2 SVGAGI. Trimming left V 5 bases short and J 5 bases short, with 18 bases between. This CDR3 has 15 amino acids. The chain's CDR3 is CASSPSQGRGETQYF. CDR3 in DNA: TGTGCCAGCAGTCCCTCGCAGGGCAGAGGCGAGACCCAGTACTTC.

The chain couples TRBV19 to TRBJ1-5, with D hard to call. Germline assignment: CDR1 LNHDA and CDR2 SQIVND (reference sequence). Trimming stripped 2 bases from V and 3 bases from J, with 11 bases between. CDR3 length: 15 amino acids. The CDR3 coding sequence is TGTGCCAGTAGTATAAGCCACAGTCCCAATCAGCCCCAGCATTTT. The encoded protein is CASSISHSPNQPQHF.

J is TRBJ2-2 and V is TRBV11-2; 8 positions agree with TRBD2. Germline-derived CDR1 and CDR2 are SGHAT and FQNNGV. J gave up 7 bases and V 5 bases, and 9 bases lay outside the gene matches. CDR3 length equals 15 residues. This CDR3 reads CASSHSGIEGGELFF. The CDR3 nucleotides are TGTGCCAGCAGCCATAGCGGGATAGAGGGCGGGGAGCTGTTTTTT.

The chain employs TRBV7-9 and TRBJ2-4; 7 nucleotides match TRBD2. This CDR3 contains 15 residues. V lost 4 bases and J lost 6; bases outside the gene matches: 9. Germline values: CDR1 SEHNR, CDR2 FQNEAQ (reference sequence). This CDR3 is CASSSEGGQGNIQYF. The CDR3 nucleotides are TGTGCCAGCAGCTCCGAGGGAGGGCAGGGAAACATTCAGTACTTC. The whole variable domain, remainder taken from reference TRBV7-9 and TRBJ2-4, is DTGVSQNPRHKITKRGQNVTFRCDPISEHNRLYWYRQTLGQGPEFLTYFQNEAQLEKSRLLSDRFSAERPKGSFSTLEIQRTEQGDSAMYLCASSSEGGQGNIQYFGAGTRLSVL.

This clone was counted between two and nine times. The CDR3 reads CASRRMDRLNTEAFF. The CDR3, as DNA: TGTGCCAGCAGAAGGATGGACAGATTGAACACTGAAGCTTTCTTT. V usage is TRBV27 and J usage is TRBJ1-1; tentatively, D is TRBD1 (6 bases). Deletions cut 6 bases from V and 0 bases from J, with 14 bases between. CDR1 MNHEY and CDR2 SMNVEV come from the germline V gene (reference sequence). The CDR3 contains 15 residues.

The chain uses TRBV5-4 and TRBJ1-2, with D possibly being TRBD1 (6 bases). The V gene lost 2 bases and the J gene lost 7 bases, with 12 bases spanning the gap. CDR1 and CDR2 from the germline V gene are SGHNT and YYREEE (reference sequence). This CDR3 spans 13 amino acids. CDR3 DNA sequence: TGTGCCAGCAGCTTTGCGGGGGCGGTTGGCTACACCTTC. Protein sequence: CASSFAGAVGYTF.

This clone was counted ten times or more. In nucleotides, the CDR3 is TGTGCCAGCTTAGACTCGCGGCGGTGGGAGCAGTACTTC. It is translated as CASLDSRRWEQYF. This sequence joins TRBV6-5 and TRBJ2-7; D is uncertain. This CDR3 comprises 13 residues. Deletions cut 8 bases from V and 7 bases from J, with 18 bases between. Germline V CDR1 and CDR2: MNHEY, SVGAGI.

The chain has TRBV7-2 and TRBJ2-1; 7 bases match TRBD2. V lost 6 bases and J lost 4; bases outside the gene matches: 12. Germline V CDR1 and CDR2: SGHTA, FQGNSA. The CDR3 has 16 residues. DNA of the CDR3: TGTGCCAGCAGGCTCGGGGCTAGCGGACCATACAATGAGCAGTTCTTC. It specifies CASRLGASGPYNEQFF.

This chain links TRBV29-1 with TRBJ2-7; TRBD2 is a possible D gene (6 bases). The CDR3 length is 13 residues. Trimming cost V 4 bases and J 5 bases, with 15 bases left between them. Germline V lookup: CDR1 SQVTM, CDR2 ANQGSEA. The CDR3 region is CSVGRDLEDEQYF. CDR3 DNA sequence: TGCAGCGTTGGGCGGGACCTGGAGGACGAGCAGTACTTC.

As regards this clone: This sample also contains other DNA sequences that code for the same CDR3. The rearrangement joins TRBV27 to TRBJ2-3; D gene ambiguous. The germline CDR1 and CDR2 sequences are MNHEY and SMNVEV (reference sequence). The CDR3 covers 11 residues. V lost 3 bases, J lost 5 bases, and 3 bases lay in between. The CDR3 DNA reads TGTGCCAGCAGTTTCCTAGATACGCAGTATTTT. Encoded protein: CASSFLDTQYF.

V gene TRBV19 combines with J gene TRBJ2-3; 7 positions agree with TRBD2. The trim removed 1 base at V and 2 bases at J, leaving 3 bases unmatched. The CDR3 is 15 amino acids. Germline V gene lookup returns CDR1 LNHDA and CDR2 SQIVND (reference sequence). The CDR3 DNA reads as TGTGCCAGTAGTATAGCTAGCGGAGCCACAGATACGCAGTATTTT. This codes for CASSIASGATDTQYF.

The CDR3 DNA sequence: TGTGCCAGCAGCTACTCTCCCGGGACAGGGCGCTACGAGCAGTACTTC. This sequence encodes CASSYSPGTGRYEQYF. The rearrangement joins TRBV11-2 to TRBJ2-7; 9 positions agree with TRBD1. Trimming removed 4 bases from V and 3 bases from J; junction bases left unmatched: 10. The CDR3 runs 16 residues. Per the germline V gene, CDR1 is SGHAT and CDR2 is FQNNGV.

The rearrangement links TRBV25-1 to TRBJ2-5, with a tentative D call TRBD1 (5 bases). Germline CDR1 and CDR2: MGHDK and SYGVNS. The V gene lost 9 bases and the J gene lost 4 bases, with 12 bases spanning the gap. This CDR3 is 12 amino acids long. The CDR3 nucleotides are TGTGCCAGTACAGGTTTTCGAGAGACCCAGTACTTC. Residues: CASTGFRETQYF.

CDR3 sequence reads: CASSKSTGAGKAFF. In DNA, the CDR3 is TGTGCCAGCAGCAAAAGCACAGGGGCCGGCAAAGCTTTCTTT. The chain links TRBV28 to TRBJ1-1; 7 bases agree with TRBD1. The V segment lost 6 bases and the J segment 9 bases; nucleotides outside the gene matches: 13. The CDR3 spans 14 residues. Germline CDR1 MDHEN, CDR2 SYDVKM.

This chain joins TRBV9 and TRBJ1-3; tentatively, D is TRBD1 (6 bases). V lost 4 bases, J lost 0 bases, and 14 bases lay in between. The germline V gene encodes CDR1 SGDLS and CDR2 YYNGEE. The CDR3 totals 16 residues. The CDR3 DNA follows: TGTGCCAGCAGCACGACAGGACGCGACTCTGGAAACACCATATATTTT. Protein: CASSTTGRDSGNTIYF.

The J gene is TRBJ2-2, the V gene TRBV5-1, with 8 bases aligning to TRBD1. Unmatched junction bases numbered 3, after V lost 4 bases and J lost 1 base. Germline assignment: CDR1 SGHRS and CDR2 YFSETQ. The CDR3 sequence is 15 residues long. CDR3 region: CASSPGQGNTGELFF. The CDR3 DNA sequence: TGCGCCAGCAGCCCAGGACAGGGGAACACCGGGGAGCTGTTTTTT.

The chain links TRBV19 to TRBJ2-3; D might be TRBD2 (6 bases). The CDR3 extends over 13 amino acids. Germline V gene sequence: CDR1 LNHDA, CDR2 SQIVND (reference sequence). V was shortened by 7 bases and J by 7 bases, with 15 bases between the two germline ends. This CDR3 is CASNGGARNTQYF. CDR3 sequence (DNA): TGTGCCAGTAATGGAGGGGCCAGGAATACGCAGTATTTT.

For this clone: Other nucleotide sequences in the sample specify the same CDR3. The chain combines TRBV19 with TRBJ2-1, with TRBD2 matching over 8 bases. The CDR3 is 15 amino acids. Trimming took 5 bases from V and 0 from J; bases not matched to a gene: 3. Germline CDR1 is LNHDA and CDR2 is SQIVND (reference sequence). The CDR3 here is CASSLAGGSYNEQFF. The CDR3 DNA reads as TGTGCCAGTAGTTTGGCGGGAGGCTCCTACAATGAGCAGTTCTTC.

CDR3 loop: CASSQELDNEQFF. The CDR3 DNA reads as TGTGCCAGCAGCCAAGAACTGGACAATGAGCAGTTCTTC. The chain uses TRBV4-2 and TRBJ2-1; D is unresolved. Per the germline V gene, CDR1 is LGHNA and CDR2 is YNFKEQ. The ends were cut back, 0 bases at V and 5 bases at J, with 5 bases in the middle. The CDR3 length is 13 residues.

This clone turned up a few times. The junction departs from the called germline gene at one end, perhaps through a read error. The chain couples TRBV27 to TRBJ2-1; 9 bases fit TRBD1. CDR1 is MNHEY, CDR2 SMNVEV, per germline (reference sequence). This CDR3 comprises 14 residues. CDR3 loop: CASSLGTGYSEQFF. The CDR3 DNA reads TGTGCCAGCAGTTTAGGGACAGGGTACAGTGAGCAGTTCTTC.

The chain couples TRBV28 to TRBJ1-3; D might be TRBD1 (5 bases). Germline loops: CDR1 MDHEN, CDR2 SYDVKM. This CDR3 has 16 amino acids. V shed 6 bases and J shed 1 base, with 16 bases lying between them. CDR3 in DNA: TGTGCCAGCAGCTTCGCGCCCCCAGGGTCTGGAAACACCATATATTTT. As protein: CASSFAPPGSGNTIYF.

The chain joins TRBV19 to TRBJ1-5, with D perhaps TRBD1 (5 bases). CDR3 length: 13 residues. Between the trimmed V and J ends, which lost 7 bases and 7 bases, there was a span of 14 bases. Per germline, CDR1 LNHDA and CDR2 SQIVND (reference sequence). The CDR3 DNA reads as TGTGCCAGTACTGGACACCCAGGGCAGCCCCAGCATTTT. Translating gives CASTGHPGQPQHF.

The J gene is TRBJ1-5, the V gene TRBV30; a possible D gene is TRBD1 (6 bases). CDR3 length: 13 amino acids. Germline V CDR1 and CDR2: GTSNPN, SVGIG (reference sequence). V was shortened by 1 base and J by 5 bases, with 9 bases between the two germline ends. The CDR3 loop is CAWSGRGDQPQHF. DNA of the CDR3: TGTGCCTGGAGTGGCAGGGGAGATCAGCCCCAGCATTTT.

This clone has a single count. Here the CDR3 reads CSVTGYYEQYF. CDR3 coding DNA: TGCAGTGTAACAGGGTACTACGAGCAGTACTTC. The rearrangement uses TRBV20-1 and TRBJ2-7; a possible D gene is TRBD1 (6 bases). This CDR3 comprises 11 residues. With 7 bases removed from V and 3 bases from J, the gap between germline ends came to 10 bases. Germline loops: CDR1 DFQATT, CDR2 SNEGSKA (reference sequence).